This T cell receptor (beta chain) emerged from a study of molecular identifiers for immune sequencing clone quantification. Naive CD8 libraries came from around 18,000 to 910,000 sorted cells with 10%, 30% or 50% RNA. This clonotype was observed at least ten times. The CDR3 runs 15 residues. The germline V and J ends were trimmed by 2 bases and 4 bases, with 12 bases remaining between them. Germline lookup yields CDR1 LGHNA and CDR2 YNFKEQ. TCRdb recomputed calls from the PCR reads with MiXCR, one row per CDR3 protein. The sample has around 480,000 distinct CDR3 sequences, about a fifth seen once. The chain carries TRBV4-2 and TRBJ1-5, with unresolved D. This receptor was identified in a human donor in good health. Some libraries in this study had Jurkat cell RNA spiked in. What was sequenced was naive CD8+ T cells from blood, with Jurkat cell RNA spiked in. Subset defined: FACS-sorted CD8+CD4-CCR7+CD45RA+ naive T cells. For the CDR3, the DNA is TGTGCCAGCAGCCAATTGGTGTCAGGAAATCAGCCCCAGCATTTT. Its translation is CASSQLVSGNQPQHF.